The clone carrying this TCR beta chain was seen a few times. This sample is part of a study of identical twins. MiXCR, applied by TCRdb to the 5' RACE reads, yields one record per CDR3 protein. The table lists over 600,000 distinct CDR3 sequences, over 20% of them singletons. Separately, the same data were catalogued under a study of T cells expressing NK-cell markers.

Sequencing was done on a sample of PBMCs. The TCR originated in a woman under 30 in good health.

CDR3 residues: CASRAEGGPVFEQFF. DNA of the CDR3: TGTGCCAGCAGAGCCGAGGGAGGGCCGGTGTTCGAGCAGTTCTTC. The V gene is TRBV7-9, the J gene TRBJ2-1; 7 nucleotides match TRBD2. Trimming removed 6 bases from V and 10 bases from J; junction bases left unmatched: 15. Germline V gene data show CDR1 as SEHNR and CDR2 as FQNEAQ (reference sequence). This CDR3 has 15 residues.